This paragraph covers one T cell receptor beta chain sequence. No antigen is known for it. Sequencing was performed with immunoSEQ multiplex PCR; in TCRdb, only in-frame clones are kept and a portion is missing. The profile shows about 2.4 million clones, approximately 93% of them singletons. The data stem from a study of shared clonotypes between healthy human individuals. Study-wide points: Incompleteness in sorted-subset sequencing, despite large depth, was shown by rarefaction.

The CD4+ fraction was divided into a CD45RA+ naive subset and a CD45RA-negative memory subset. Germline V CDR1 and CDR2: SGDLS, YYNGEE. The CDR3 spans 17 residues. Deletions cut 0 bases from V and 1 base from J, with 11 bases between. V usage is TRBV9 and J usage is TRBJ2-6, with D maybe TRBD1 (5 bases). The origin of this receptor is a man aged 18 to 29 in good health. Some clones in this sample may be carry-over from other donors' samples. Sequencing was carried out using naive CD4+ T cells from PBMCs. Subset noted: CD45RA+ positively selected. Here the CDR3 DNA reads TGTGCCAGCAGCGTAGGGACATCCAATTCTGGGGCCAACGTCCTGACTTTC. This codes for CASSVGTSNSGANVLTF.